This record covers a single T cell receptor (gamma chain). Since a much larger clone is just one base distant, this may be a read error. In germline, CDR1 is EGSNGY, CDR2 YDSYNSKV. This CDR3 contains 14 residues. TCRdb reapplied CATT to the reads. The table includes 2,500 to 3,500 gamma-chain clones, roughly 28% detected once. These data belong to a study of gamma-delta chains in newborns, infants, children. The receptor was derived from a child who was a newborn, infant or young child, either healthy, febrile or measles-vaccinated (not recorded which). Source material: blood. This chain links TRGV2 with TRGJ1 or TRGJ2. The chain's CDR3 is CATWDAQGYHKKLF. Here the CDR3 DNA reads TGTGCCACCTGGGACGCCCAGGGTTATCATAAGAAACTCTTT.